This T cell receptor (beta chain) is from a study of PD-L1 blockade in urothelial cancer. The time point denotes: peripheral blood 6 weeks after treatment start. Produced via immunoSEQ multiplex PCR; TCRdb's table is partial and in-frame only. The data show fewer than 50,000 clones, with roughly 89% seen just once and about 7.9% held by the top ten. This TCR derives from a man aged 70-80 years with urothelial cancer. The specimen was PBMCs, collected around atezolizumab (anti-PD-L1) treatment.

CDR3 protein: CASSQEGTGPYEQYF. CDR3 DNA sequence: TGTGCCAGCAGCCAAGAGGGTACAGGGCCCTACGAGCAGTACTTC. The chain combines TRBV14 with TRBJ2-7, with D possibly matching TRBD1 (6 bases). V gave up 0 bases and J gave up 2 bases, with 11 bases separating them. Looked up from germline, CDR1 is SGHDN and CDR2 is FVKESK. This CDR3 has 15 residues.